These 16 T cell receptor beta chains came from one sample sequenced in a study of early T cells in non-severe SARS-CoV-2 infection. TCRdb analysed the 5' RACE reads with MiXCR anew, one entry per CDR3 protein. Of 40,000 to 55,000 distinct CDR3 sequences detected, less than 15% appear once; the ten largest clones hold about 10%. Material for sequencing was whole blood. The receptors shown here come from an adult who was a healthcare worker with PCR-confirmed SARS-CoV-2 infection or an uninfected control (not recorded which).

This clonotype was seen ten or more times. The V and J genes are TRBV6-5 and TRBJ1-2; a possible D gene is TRBD1 (6 bases). V shed 0 bases and J shed 7 bases, with 12 bases lying between them. The CDR3 is 14 amino acids. CDR1 and CDR2 (germline): MNHEY, SVGAGI. This CDR3 is CASSYSDRRFGYTF. DNA of the CDR3: TGTGCCAGCAGTTACTCAGACAGGCGCTTTGGCTACACCTTC.

This clonotype was counted many times. The rearrangement uses TRBV7-9 and TRBJ1-5, with TRBD1 identical over 10 bases. Germline CDR1 and CDR2: SEHNR and FQNEAQ (reference sequence). V lost 5 bases, J lost 4 bases, and 5 bases stayed unmatched. CDR3 size: 15 residues. CDR3 residues: CASSLPGQGNQPQHF. Written as DNA, the CDR3 is TGTGCCAGCAGCCTTCCGGGACAGGGGAATCAGCCCCAGCATTTT.

This clonotype showed up just once. The V and J genes are TRBV13 and TRBJ1-1; TRBD1 aligns across 8 bases. V lost 4 bases to trimming and J lost 8 bases; unmatched junction nucleotides: 3. Germline-derived CDR1 and CDR2 are PRHDT and FYEKMQ (reference sequence). The CDR3 extends over 12 amino acids. The CDR3 region is CASSSGGPEAFF. CDR3 sequence (DNA): TGTGCCAGCAGCTCAGGGGGCCCAGAAGCTTTCTTT.

About this clonotype itself: Germline is not matched at one junction end, which may reflect a read error. The chain is built from TRBV30 and TRBJ1-2; the match to TRBD1 covers 7 bases. CDR3 size: 13 residues. Germline CDR1 reads GTSNPN; CDR2 reads SVGIG (reference sequence). Here the CDR3 DNA reads TGTACCTGGGGCCGGGACAGACCCTATGGCTACACCTTC. Amino acid sequence: CTWGRDRPYGYTF.

This clonotype appeared many times. The rearrangement uses TRBV5-4 and TRBJ2-7, with 7 nucleotides matching TRBD2. CDR1 and CDR2 from the germline V gene are SGHNT and YYREEE (reference sequence). CDR3 length equals 13 residues. The trim removed 2 bases at V and 3 bases at J, leaving 2 bases unmatched. The CDR3 region has the DNA TGTGCCAGCAGCTTTGAGCGGGGCTACGAGCAGTACTTC. Protein sequence: CASSFERGYEQYF.

The gene calls are TRBV12-3 or TRBV12-4 and TRBJ2-7; TRBD1 might be the D (6 bases). The germline V and J ends were trimmed by 0 bases and 0 bases, with 6 bases remaining between them. This CDR3 is built from 14 residues. The CDR3 DNA sequence: TGTGCCAGCAGTTTAGCGGGACACTCCTACGAGCAGTACTTC. It translates to CASSLAGHSYEQYF.

This clonotype was counted a few times. J is TRBJ2-3 and V is TRBV20-1, with 12 bases fitting TRBD1. CDR1 and CDR2 (germline): DFQATT, SNEGSKA (reference sequence). The CDR3 runs to 15 residues. The CDR3 protein is CGGTGGFRGADTQYF. The CDR3 region has the DNA TGCGGAGGGACAGGGGGCTTCAGAGGAGCAGATACGCAGTATTTT.

The chain has TRBV6-5 and TRBJ2-1; 7 nucleotides match TRBD2. Germline V gives CDR1 MNHEY, CDR2 SVGAGI. The CDR3 has 17 residues. V lost 0 bases to trimming and J lost 5 bases; unmatched junction nucleotides: 10. CDR3 residues: CASSYSTGRWKNNEQFF. CDR3 DNA: TGTGCCAGCAGTTACTCTACCGGGAGGTGGAAAAACAATGAGCAGTTCTTC.

This clonotype was counted at least ten times. This chain uses TRBV14 with TRBJ2-3; TRBD2 might be the D (6 bases). V was pared by 0 bases and J by 6 bases, with 13 bases between. The CDR3 totals 15 residues. Germline V gene sequence: CDR1 SGHDN, CDR2 FVKESK. The CDR3 region is CASSQEGHGGDTQYF. The CDR3 coding sequence is TGTGCCAGCAGCCAAGAGGGTCATGGAGGGGATACGCAGTATTTT.

The chain carries TRBV28 and TRBJ2-7; no clear D gene. V dropped 6 bases and J dropped 4 bases, with 22 bases sitting between them. The CDR3 runs to 16 residues. Germline V gives CDR1 MDHEN, CDR2 SYDVKM. The CDR3: CASRHRGVARMYEQYF. The CDR3 nucleotides are TGTGCCAGCAGACATAGAGGTGTGGCGCGCATGTACGAGCAGTACTTC.

In its sample, this clonotype was seen many times. The rearrangement uses TRBV10-3 and TRBJ2-2; possible D gene TRBD1, 5 bases. The CDR3 covers 15 residues. The germline V and J ends were trimmed by 2 bases and 2 bases, with 9 bases remaining between them. Germline V gene sequence: CDR1 ENHRY, CDR2 SYGVKD. CDR3 loop: CAISEPTDNTGELFF. DNA for the CDR3: TGTGCCATCAGTGAGCCGACAGACAACACCGGGGAGCTGTTTTTT.

In its sample, this clonotype was seen many times. As DNA, the CDR3 is TGTGCCAGCAACCACCTCACCGGGACACGCACCGGGGAGCTGTTTTTT. Translation: CASNHLTGTRTGELFF. V is TRBV9 and J is TRBJ2-2, with D possibly matching TRBD1 (6 bases). CDR1 SGDLS and CDR2 YYNGEE come from the germline V gene. V lost 6 bases and J 4 bases, leaving 19 bases between the germline ends. The CDR3 is 16 amino acids.

This clonotype was counted only a few times. The rearrangement joins TRBV5-8 to TRBJ2-2; D call uncertain. Trimming took off 1 base at V and 6 bases at J, with 4 bases between the two ends. Germline CDR1 reads SGHTS; CDR2 reads YDEGEE. This CDR3 region has 12 residues. The CDR3 region has the DNA TGTGCCAGCAGCTTGATGGCCGGGGAGCTGTTTTTT. Its translation is CASSLMAGELFF.

This clonotype has more than one count but fewer than ten. The gene calls are TRBV6-6 and TRBJ1-2, with 10 bases matching TRBD1. The V gene's germline CDR1 is MNHNY and CDR2 SVGAGI (reference sequence). V shed 2 bases and J 2 bases; nucleotides not matched to a gene: 5. This CDR3 is 16 amino acids long. Written as DNA, the CDR3 is TGTGCCAGCAGTTACAAAGGACAGGGGGTAAACTATGGCTACACCTTC. Protein sequence: CASSYKGQGVNYGYTF.

This clonotype was detected ten times or more. The chain is built from TRBV7-6 and TRBJ2-5; D is unclear. V lost 1 base to trimming and J lost 4 bases, with 4 bases between them. The germline V gene encodes CDR1 SGHVS and CDR2 FNYEAQ. The CDR3 runs to 12 residues. The DNA of the CDR3 is TGTGCCAGCAGCTTAGATCGAGAGACCCAGTACTTC. Amino acid sequence: CASSLDRETQYF.

J is TRBJ1-1 and V is TRBV29-1; a weak D match, TRBD1 (6 bases). CDR3 length equals 14 residues. Germline V CDR1 and CDR2: SQVTM, ANQGSEA. The ends were cut back, 5 bases at V and 3 bases at J, with 16 bases in the middle. The CDR3 here is CSVWPPGVYTEAFF. DNA of the CDR3: TGCAGCGTTTGGCCCCCAGGGGTTTACACTGAAGCTTTCTTT.